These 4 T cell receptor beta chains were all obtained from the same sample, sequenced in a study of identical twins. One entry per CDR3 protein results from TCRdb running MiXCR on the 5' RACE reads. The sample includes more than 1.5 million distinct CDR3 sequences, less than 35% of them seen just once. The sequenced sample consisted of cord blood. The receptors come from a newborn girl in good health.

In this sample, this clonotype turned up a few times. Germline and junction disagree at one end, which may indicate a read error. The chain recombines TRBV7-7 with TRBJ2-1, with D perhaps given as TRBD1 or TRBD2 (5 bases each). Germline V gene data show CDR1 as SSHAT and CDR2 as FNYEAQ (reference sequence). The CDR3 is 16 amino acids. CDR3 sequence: CASSLAPRGRGHEQFF. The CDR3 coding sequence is TGTGCTAGCAGCTTAGCCCCAAGGGGCCGGGGACATGAGCAGTTCTTC.

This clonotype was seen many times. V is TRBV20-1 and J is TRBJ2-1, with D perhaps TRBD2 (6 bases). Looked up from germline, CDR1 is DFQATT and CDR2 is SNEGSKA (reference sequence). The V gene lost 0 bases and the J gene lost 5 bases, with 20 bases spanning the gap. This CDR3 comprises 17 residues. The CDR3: CSARDTRGSGLHNEQFF. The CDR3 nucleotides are TGCAGTGCTAGAGATACAAGGGGTAGCGGACTCCACAATGAGCAGTTCTTC.

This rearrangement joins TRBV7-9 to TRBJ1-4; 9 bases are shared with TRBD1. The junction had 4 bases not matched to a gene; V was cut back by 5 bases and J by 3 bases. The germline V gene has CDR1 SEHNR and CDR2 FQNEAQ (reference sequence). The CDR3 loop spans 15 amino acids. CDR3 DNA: TGTGCCAGCAGCAAGCGGACAGGGGCTAATGAAAAACTGTTTTTT. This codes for CASSKRTGANEKLFF.

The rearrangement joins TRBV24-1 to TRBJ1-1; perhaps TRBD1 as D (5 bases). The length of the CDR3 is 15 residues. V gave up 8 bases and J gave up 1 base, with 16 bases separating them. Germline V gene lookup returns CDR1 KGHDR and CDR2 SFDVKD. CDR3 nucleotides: TGTGCCACCAAGACCCCAGGGTCGTGGAACACTGAAGCTTTCTTT. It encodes CATKTPGSWNTEAFF.